A single sample gave rise to the 27 T cell receptor beta chains below, sequenced in a study of cytomegalovirus exposure and HLA in healthy donors. The table came from immunoSEQ multiplex PCR; TCRdb's copy has only in-frame clones and leaves some out. The sample gives under 80,000 clones, approximately 95% of which show up once; 2.1% is in the top ten. Sequences were obtained from PBMCs. These receptors were collected from a woman between 18 and 29 years old in good health and CMV-seronegative.

This clone has a single count. The genes are TRBV7-6 and TRBJ2-3; 9 bases match TRBD1. The CDR3 runs to 14 residues. Trimming cost V 8 bases and J 3 bases; bases outside gene matches: 6. CDR1 and CDR2 from the germline V gene are SGHVS and FNYEAQ. This CDR3 reads CASGDREATDTQYF. DNA for the CDR3: TGTGCCAGCGGGGACAGGGAGGCGACAGATACGCAGTATTTT.

The CDR3 DNA follows: TGTGCCAGCAGCCCGACTCTCCCGGGACAAACGACGCAGTTCTTC. It codes for CASSPTLPGQTTQFF. The rearrangement uses TRBV7-2 and TRBJ2-1, with D perhaps TRBD1 (6 bases). Germline CDR1 is SGHTA and CDR2 is FQGNSA. V lost 5 bases, J lost 12 bases, and 23 bases lay in between. This CDR3 contains 15 residues.

This clone was seen only once. This rearrangement joins TRBV7-6 to TRBJ2-5; TRBD1 matches 8 bases. The CDR3 spans 15 residues. J gave up 2 bases and V 3 bases, and 5 bases lay outside the gene matches. Germline lookup yields CDR1 SGHVS and CDR2 FNYEAQ. The CDR3 loop is CASSFRDRHQETQYF. DNA for the CDR3: TGTGCCAGCAGCTTCCGGGACAGGCATCAAGAGACCCAGTACTTC.

The chain couples TRBV28 to TRBJ2-7, with 8 bases aligning to TRBD2. In germline, CDR1 is MDHEN, CDR2 SYDVKM. CDR3 length equals 14 residues. V lost 3 bases to trimming and J lost 2 bases; unmatched junction nucleotides: 3. CDR3 protein: CASSFGGEAYEQYF. For the CDR3, the DNA is TGTGCCAGCAGTTTCGGGGGGGAGGCCTACGAGCAGTACTTC.

The genes are TRBV18 and TRBJ2-2; no reliable D call. Germline V gives CDR1 KGHSH, CDR2 LQKENI. The ends were cut back, 3 bases at V and 0 bases at J, with 11 bases in the middle. This CDR3 has 16 amino acids. The CDR3 here is CASSPLVLANTGELFF. The CDR3 bases are TGTGCCAGCTCACCCTTAGTCCTCGCGAACACCGGGGAGCTGTTTTTT.

The chain uses TRBV4-3 and TRBJ2-7; perhaps TRBD2 as D (5 bases). Germline V gene sequence: CDR1 LGHNA, CDR2 YSLEER. The CDR3 spans 15 residues. V was trimmed by 4 bases and J by 1 base, leaving 14 bases between them. CDR3: CASSPELGESYEQYF. CDR3 coding DNA: TGCGCCAGCAGCCCCGAGCTCGGGGAGTCCTACGAGCAGTACTTC.

The chain couples TRBV7-9 to TRBJ2-7; 10 positions agree with TRBD2. The ends lost 3 bases at V and 0 bases at J; junction bases unmatched: 5. CDR3 length: 16 amino acids. Germline V gene sequence: CDR1 SEHNR, CDR2 FQNEAQ (reference sequence). In DNA form, the CDR3 reads TGTGCCAGCAGCTTCTTGGGACTAGCGAGCTCCTACGAGCAGTACTTC. It translates to CASSFLGLASSYEQYF.

The rearrangement uses TRBV7-8 and TRBJ2-1; TRBD2 aligns across 9 bases. There are 18 residues in the CDR3. With 3 bases clipped from V and 0 bases from J, the junction kept 9 bases outside the gene matches. Germline-derived CDR1 and CDR2 are SGHVS and FQNEAQ. CDR3 sequence reads: CASSFLSGGISSYNEQFF. CDR3 sequence (DNA): TGTGCCAGCAGCTTCTTGAGCGGGGGGATAAGCTCCTACAATGAGCAGTTCTTC.

With respect to this clone: Distinct nucleotide sequences in the sample also encode this CDR3. The chain joins TRBV29-1 to TRBJ2-2; D perhaps matches TRBD1 (6 bases). The V end lost 7 bases, the J end lost 2 bases, and 11 bases lay between the germline ends. From germline, CDR1 is SQVTM and CDR2 ANQGSEA. CDR3 length: 13 amino acids. The DNA for the CDR3 is TGCAGCGAAATGGACAGTAACACCGGGGAGCTGTTTTTT. It yields the protein CSEMDSNTGELFF.

V usage is TRBV7-8 and J usage is TRBJ1-4; D gene uncertain. The CDR3 covers 16 residues. The V end lost 1 base, the J end lost 3 bases, and 12 bases lay between the germline ends. The V gene's germline CDR1 is SGHVS and CDR2 FQNEAQ. Here the CDR3 DNA reads TGTGCCAGCAGCTTAGTTTCCAGGCAAGCTAATGAAAAACTGTTTTTT. Encoded protein: CASSLVSRQANEKLFF.

The chain combines TRBV6-5 with TRBJ2-7, with D perhaps TRBD1 (5 bases). The CDR3 is 14 residues long. Trimming took off 6 bases at V and 5 bases at J, with 17 bases between the two ends. CDR1 is MNHEY, CDR2 SVGAGI, per germline. Written as DNA, the CDR3 is TGTGCCAGCAGCCAAGGGGTTAACGCTCACGAGCAGTACTTC. It codes for CASSQGVNAHEQYF.

The V and J genes are TRBV4-2 and TRBJ1-2; no reliable D call. Trimming took off 0 bases at V and 8 bases at J, with 10 bases between the two ends. The CDR3 extends over 13 amino acids. Germline V gene sequence: CDR1 LGHNA, CDR2 YNFKEQ. This chain's CDR3 is CASSQDPGEGYTF. The CDR3 DNA reads TGTGCCAGCAGCCAAGACCCTGGAGAAGGCTACACCTTC.

The chain employs TRBV6-1 and TRBJ2-3, with a weak D call TRBD2 (6 bases). Germline CDR1 MNHNS, CDR2 SASEGT. Between the trimmed V and J ends, which lost 0 bases and 1 base, there was a span of 11 bases. This CDR3 has 16 residues. The CDR3 region is CASSEAQGGGTDTQYF. The CDR3, as DNA: TGTGCCAGCAGTGAAGCGCAAGGAGGGGGCACAGATACGCAGTATTTT.

The rearrangement joins TRBV25-1 to TRBJ1-1; no clear D gene. The CDR3 is 15 amino acids. The V gene's germline CDR1 is MGHDK and CDR2 SYGVNS. The V end was cut by 2 bases, the J end by 1 base, with 11 bases between. CDR3: CASSEGKIANTEAFF. The CDR3 coding sequence is TGTGCCAGCAGTGAAGGTAAAATAGCGAACACTGAAGCTTTCTTT. The full variable domain, its missing parts supplied by reference TRBV25-1 and TRBJ1-1, is EADIYQTPRYLVIGTGKKITLECSQTMGHDKMYWYQQDPGMELHLIHYSYGVNSTEKGDLSSESTVSRIRTEHFPLTLESARPSHTSQYLCASSEGKIANTEAFFGQGTRLTVV.

V and J are TRBV4-3 and TRBJ2-6; D may be TRBD1 (5 bases). Per the germline V gene, CDR1 is LGHNA and CDR2 is YSLEER. The CDR3 length is 16 residues. V lost 7 bases and J 4 bases, leaving 17 bases between the germline ends. The CDR3 region is CASTTSPGSGANVLTF. The CDR3 nucleotides are TGCGCCAGCACCACAAGCCCAGGGTCCGGGGCCAACGTCCTGACTTTC.

J is TRBJ2-7 and V is TRBV19; D perhaps matches TRBD2 (6 bases). Germline V lookup: CDR1 LNHDA, CDR2 SQIVND (reference sequence). Trimming took off 3 bases at V and 6 bases at J, with 12 bases between the two ends. The CDR3 loop spans 13 amino acids. CDR3 bases: TGTGCCAGTAGTATGCGGGATGCCGGCGAGCAGTACTTC. This encodes CASSMRDAGEQYF. Supplemented by reference TRBV19 and TRBJ2-7, the full variable domain reads DGGITQSPKYLFRKEGQNVTLSCEQNLNHDAMYWYRQDPGQGLRLIYYSQIVNDFQKGDIAEGYSVSREKKESFPLTVTSAQKNPTAFYLCASSMRDAGEQYFGPGTRLTVT.

This sequence joins TRBV19 and TRBJ2-2; D possibly corresponds to TRBD2 (5 bases). Germline-derived CDR1 and CDR2 are LNHDA and SQIVND (reference sequence). The CDR3 has 15 residues. The V end lost 3 bases, the J end lost 8 bases, and 16 bases lay between the germline ends. The CDR3 loop reads CASSITDYRQGELFF. The CDR3 bases are TGTGCCAGTAGTATTACCGACTATCGACAAGGGGAGCTGTTTTTT.

The chain joins TRBV7-9 to TRBJ1-5; no definite D call. Looked up from germline, CDR1 is SEHNR and CDR2 is FQNEAQ (reference sequence). This CDR3 region has 12 residues. Trimming removed 2 bases from V and 8 bases from J, with 7 bases in between. The CDR3 nucleotides read TGTGCCAGCAGCTTACTCCGGGAGCCCCAGCATTTT. Its protein is CASSLLREPQHF.

The J gene is TRBJ1-2, the V gene TRBV2; 8 bases map to TRBD1. V was pared by 1 base and J by 3 bases, with 7 bases of the junction left unmatched. Germline V gene data show CDR1 as SNHLY and CDR2 as FYNNEI. This CDR3 spans 16 amino acids. CDR3 residues: CASSEGAGGNYYGYTF. The CDR3, as DNA: TGTGCCAGCAGTGAAGGTGCAGGGGGCAACTACTATGGCTACACCTTC. The full variable domain, rest sourced from reference TRBV2 and TRBJ1-2, is EPEVTQTPSHQVTQMGQEVILRCVPISNHLYFYWYRQILGQKVEFLVSFYNNEISEKSEIFDDQFSVERPDGSNFTLKIRSTKLEDSAMYFCASSEGAGGNYYGYTFGSGTRLTVV.

This chain's CDR3 is CASSYVPVLLISEQYF. Here the CDR3 DNA reads TGTGCCAGCAGTTACGTCCCGGTTCTACTAATTTCCGAGCAGTACTTC. V usage is TRBV2 and J usage is TRBJ2-7; D is ambiguous. Trimming pared 5 bases from V and 6 bases from J, leaving 23 bases between. The CDR3 totals 16 residues. Germline V gene sequence: CDR1 SNHLY, CDR2 FYNNEI.

J is TRBJ2-1 and V is TRBV10-3, with 10 bases matching TRBD2. The J segment lost 9 bases and the V segment lost 7 bases, leaving 6 bases of the junction unmatched. Germline V gene data show CDR1 as ENHRY and CDR2 as SYGVKD. The length of the CDR3 is 13 residues. CDR3 region: CAIMGSGRGEQFF. CDR3 coding DNA: TGTGCCATCATGGGCAGCGGGAGGGGTGAGCAGTTCTTC.

CDR3 loop: CASSSTGGDWETQYF. The CDR3 nucleotides are TGCGCCAGCAGCAGTACAGGGGGCGATTGGGAGACCCAGTACTTC. The V gene is TRBV5-1, the J gene TRBJ2-5, with TRBD1 matching over 9 bases. Germline CDR1 and CDR2: SGHRS and YFSETQ. CDR3 length equals 15 residues. The J segment lost 5 bases and the V segment lost 4 bases, leaving 9 bases of the junction unmatched.

The rearrangement uses TRBV10-3 and TRBJ2-5, with a tentative D call TRBD1 (8 bases). Germline CDR1 reads ENHRY; CDR2 reads SYGVKD. The V and J ends lost 2 bases and 5 bases respectively, with 18 bases between them. The CDR3 runs to 16 residues. In DNA form, the CDR3 reads TGTGCCATCAGTGAGCCCCTGGAACAGGGGGGGGAGACCCAGTACTTC. Protein: CAISEPLEQGGETQYF.

This clone was counted a single time. The CDR3 nucleotides are TGCGCCAGCAGCCAAGTAGCGGGAGGAACAGATACGCAGTATTTT. This gives the protein CASSQVAGGTDTQYF. J is TRBJ2-3 and V is TRBV4-3, with TRBD2 matching 10 bases. Germline-derived CDR1 and CDR2 are LGHNA and YSLEER. This CDR3 region has 15 residues. Unmatched junction bases numbered 1, after V lost 1 base and J lost 3 bases.

V gene TRBV7-2 combines with J gene TRBJ2-3; D is ambiguous. The CDR3 sequence is 12 residues long. V was clipped by 4 bases and J by 6 bases, with 8 bases between them. From germline, CDR1 is SGHTA and CDR2 FQGNSA. The CDR3 DNA follows: TGTGCCAGCAGCTCTATGCGCGATACGCAGTATTTT. It encodes CASSSMRDTQYF.

V gene TRBV4-1 combines with J gene TRBJ2-7; D not certain. Germline V CDR1 and CDR2: MGHRA, YSYEKL. There are 14 residues in the CDR3. V dropped 1 base and J dropped 7 bases, with 14 bases sitting between them. The CDR3 loop is CASSQVGSPGEQYF. The CDR3, as DNA: TGCGCCAGCAGCCAAGTTGGATCTCCCGGGGAGCAGTACTTC.

The rearrangement links TRBV10-3 to TRBJ2-3, with a weak D call TRBD1 (5 bases). The CDR3 length is 16 residues. Trimming removed 8 bases from V and 4 bases from J, with 22 bases in between. Germline V gene lookup returns CDR1 ENHRY and CDR2 SYGVKD. The CDR3 sequence is CAIAGWVAGASDTQYF. As DNA, the CDR3 is TGTGCCATCGCCGGGTGGGTCGCTGGGGCCTCAGATACGCAGTATTTT.